The 27 T cell receptor beta chains given below trace back to one sample, sequenced in a study of T cells in Graves' hyperthyroidism and ophthalmopathy. RNA transcripts provided the source from which TCR beta CDR3 regions were amplified. An initial round of RT-PCR targeting the TCR CDR3 relied on the HTBI primer set. TCRdb ran MiXCR on the multiplex PCR reads and lists one entry per CDR3 protein. The sample contains 730,000 or so distinct CDR3 sequences, around a sixth of which appear only once. The sample consisted of blood. The receptors come from a woman between 50 and 59 years old with Graves' hyperthyroidism that later progressed to Graves' ophthalmopathy.

V is TRBV27 and J is TRBJ1-1; 10 bases are a match to TRBD1. Germline CDR1 MNHEY, CDR2 SMNVEV (reference sequence). The CDR3 extends over 15 amino acids. Trimming removed 3 bases from V and 4 bases from J; junction bases left unmatched: 5. CDR3 sequence: CASSLGGDRGTEAFF. The CDR3, as DNA: TGTGCCAGCAGTTTGGGCGGGGACAGGGGCACTGAAGCTTTCTTT.

This clonotype has just a few counts. The junction differs from germline at one of its ends, possibly a read error. CDR3 residues: CACRDGTALYNEQFF. The CDR3 DNA reads TGTGCCTGCAGGGACGGGACAGCGCTATACAATGAGCAGTTCTTC. The chain couples TRBV6-1 to TRBJ2-1; 7 bases fit TRBD1. Germline V lookup: CDR1 MNHNS, CDR2 SASEGT. The CDR3 consists of 15 residues.

This rearrangement joins TRBV4-1 to TRBJ2-6; TRBD2 matches 7 bases. Trimming removed 1 base from V and 1 base from J; junction bases left unmatched: 13. The CDR3 covers 20 residues. Germline V gives CDR1 MGHRA, CDR2 YSYEKL. For the CDR3, the DNA is TGCGCCAGCAGCCAAGTGGCCGGGGGGTCCACGGATTCTGGGGCCAACGTCCTGACTTTC. Its protein product is CASSQVAGGSTDSGANVLTF.

Details on this clonotype: With a much larger clone just one base away, this may be a read error. V gene TRBV11-2 combines with J gene TRBJ2-2; tentative D call: TRBD2 (6 bases). Germline V lookup: CDR1 SGHAT, CDR2 FQNNGV. The CDR3 length is 17 residues. Trimming removed 2 bases at V and 4 bases at J, with 17 bases between. CDR3 residues: CASSLSLPNGGTGELFF. As DNA, the CDR3 is TGTGCCAGCAGCTTAAGTCTCCCTAACGGGGGCACCGGGGAGCTGTTTTTT. The full variable domain, with the rest looked up from reference TRBV11-2 and TRBJ2-2, is EAGVAQSPRYKIIEKRQSVAFWCNPISGHATLYWYQQILGQGPKLLIQFQNNGVVDDSQLPKDRFSAERLKGVDSTLKIQPAKLEDSAVYLCASSLSLPNGGTGELFFGEGSRLTVL.

This clonotype was seen only a few times. V is TRBV2 and J is TRBJ2-2, with 8 bases matching TRBD2. The CDR3 loop spans 14 amino acids. From germline, CDR1 is SNHLY and CDR2 FYNNEI. The V gene end was trimmed by 9 bases and the J gene end by 4 bases; junction bases not matched to a gene: 7. CDR3 amino acids: CASTSGGGTGELFF. CDR3 coding DNA: TGTGCCAGTACCTCGGGAGGGGGCACCGGGGAGCTGTTTTTT.

This clonotype has more than one count but fewer than ten. This chain joins TRBV20-1 and TRBJ2-3, with 9 bases that match TRBD2. Germline-derived CDR1 and CDR2 are DFQATT and SNEGSKA (reference sequence). This CDR3 comprises 16 residues. The ends lost 3 bases at V and 4 bases at J; junction bases unmatched: 11. CDR3 nucleotides: TGCAGTGCTAGTGGCGGGGGGGTTTGGGTCGCAGATACGCAGTATTTT. This codes for CSASGGGVWVADTQYF.

This clonotype was seen at least ten times. The V gene is TRBV2, the J gene TRBJ1-1; D unclear. This CDR3 has 13 residues. Trimming pared 5 bases from V and 0 bases from J, leaving 7 bases between. The germline CDR1 and CDR2 sequences are SNHLY and FYNNEI. The CDR3 region has the DNA TGTGCCAGCAGTCCCAGTATGAACACTGAAGCTTTCTTT. Amino acids: CASSPSMNTEAFF. Using reference TRBV2 and TRBJ1-1 for the parts outside the CDR3, the full variable domain is EPEVTQTPSHQVTQMGQEVILRCVPISNHLYFYWYRQILGQKVEFLVSFYNNEISEKSEIFDDQFSVERPDGSNFTLKIRSTKLEDSAMYFCASSPSMNTEAFFGQGTRLTVV.

In its sample, this clonotype was seen a few times. The DNA is omitted, as the CDR3 cannot be located on it reliably, and the CDR3 follows TCRdb's listing. CDR3: CAWSPTISVPGVWGLNTEAFF. The V call is TRBV30, the J call TRBJ1-1; no check of the table's D call, TRBD1, against the DNA was made. Germline V CDR1 and CDR2: GTSNPN, SVGIG (reference sequence). The length of the CDR3 is 21 amino acids, counting both ends.

Comments on this clonotype: One base away lies a much larger clone, so this may be a sequencing read error. The chain carries TRBV5-1 and TRBJ2-4; possibly TRBD2 for D (6 bases). CDR1 SGHRS and CDR2 YFSETQ come from the germline V gene. Trimming shortened V by 7 bases and J by 9 bases, and 17 bases separated the two germline ends. This CDR3 has 13 residues. The CDR3 nucleotides are TGCGCCAGCGGGCTGGAGGGGTTTGGCATTCAGTACTTC. This translates into CASGLEGFGIQYF.

This clonotype was picked up a small number of times. The chain couples TRBV7-8 to TRBJ1-1; D is unclear. This CDR3 spans 12 amino acids. Germline assignment: CDR1 SGHVS and CDR2 FQNEAQ. The CDR3 bases are TGTGCGCCGGGCGGATTGAACACTGAAGCTTTCTTT. This encodes CAPGGLNTEAFF.

This clonotype was detected ten times or more. The chain recombines TRBV5-1 with TRBJ1-1; D is unresolved. Germline assignment: CDR1 SGHRS and CDR2 YFSETQ. The CDR3 length is 14 residues. The V gene lost 7 bases and the J gene lost 1 base, with 14 bases spanning the gap. The CDR3 DNA follows: TGCGCCAGCCAGGTTGGTCCTTCGAACACTGAAGCTTTCTTT. Translation: CASQVGPSNTEAFF. Full variable domain (outside the CDR3, taken from reference TRBV5-1 and TRBJ1-1): KAGVTQTPRYLIKTRGQQVTLSCSPISGHRSVSWYQQTPGQGLQFLFEYFSETQRNKGNFPGRFSGRQFSNSRSEMNVSTLELGDSALYLCASQVGPSNTEAFFGQGTRLTVV.

This clonotype was counted ten times or more. V gene TRBV3-1 combines with J gene TRBJ2-7; no clear D gene. V shed 1 base and J shed 2 bases, with 9 bases lying between them. Germline CDR1 is LGHDT and CDR2 is YNNKEL (reference sequence). CDR3 length: 14 amino acids. The CDR3 here is CASSQGRPTYEQYF. As DNA, the CDR3 is TGTGCCAGCAGCCAAGGACGGCCTACCTACGAGCAGTACTTC.

There are a few counts of this clonotype. The chain recombines TRBV3-1 with TRBJ1-2; D unclear. Germline CDR1 and CDR2: LGHDT and YNNKEL (reference sequence). The CDR3 covers 15 residues. Trimming pared 1 base from V and 3 bases from J, leaving 12 bases between. CDR3 region: CASSQGEFVDYGYTF. As DNA, the CDR3 is TGTGCCAGCAGCCAAGGGGAATTCGTAGACTATGGCTACACCTTC.

About this clonotype itself: The junction departs from the called germline gene at one end, perhaps through a read error. This sequence joins TRBV4-1 and TRBJ1-1, with D maybe TRBD1 (6 bases). The CDR3 has 14 residues. Germline V CDR1 and CDR2: MGHRA, YSYEKL. CDR3 sequence (DNA): TGTGCCAGCAGCCAGGGGATCGGTGGCAGTGAAGCTTTCTTT. Its protein product is CASSQGIGGSEAFF.

The rearrangement joins TRBV19 to TRBJ1-2; D not resolved. The ends were cut back, 4 bases at V and 7 bases at J, with 22 bases in the middle. Germline V lookup: CDR1 LNHDA, CDR2 SQIVND (reference sequence). CDR3 length: 16 residues. As DNA, the CDR3 is TGTGCCAGTAGTACCGGGTACACAGATTCGGCGCGTGGCTACACCTTC. This codes for CASSTGYTDSARGYTF.

This clonotype was detected ten times or more. The chain uses TRBV20-1 and TRBJ2-3, with D uncertain. V was trimmed by 2 bases and J by 3 bases, leaving 9 bases between them. In germline, CDR1 is DFQATT, CDR2 SNEGSKA (reference sequence). The CDR3 loop spans 13 amino acids. The CDR3 here is CSARTDITDTQYF. CDR3 DNA: TGCAGTGCTAGAACCGATATAACAGATACGCAGTATTTT.

The chain combines TRBV5-4 with TRBJ2-5; D is unclear. Between the trimmed V and J ends, which lost 4 bases and 3 bases, there was a span of 19 bases. Germline values: CDR1 SGHNT, CDR2 YYREEE (reference sequence). The CDR3 is made up of 16 amino acids. The chain's CDR3 is CASSQVSAPSKETQYF. The CDR3 nucleotides read TGTGCCAGCAGCCAAGTCTCAGCACCAAGTAAAGAGACCCAGTACTTC.

This clonotype occurred a few times. This chain connects TRBV30 to TRBJ2-2, with D possibly being TRBD1 (6 bases). The V and J ends lost 0 bases and 4 bases respectively, with 15 bases between them. The CDR3 is 16 residues long. CDR1 and CDR2 from the germline V gene are GTSNPN and SVGIG (reference sequence). The DNA of the CDR3 is TGTGCCTGGAGTGTTGGACAGCTCCACGGCACCGGGGAGCTGTTTTTT. It encodes CAWSVGQLHGTGELFF.

This clonotype was observed a few times. The chain uses TRBV2 and TRBJ2-2; D may be TRBD1 (6 bases). Germline loops: CDR1 SNHLY, CDR2 FYNNEI. V lost 2 bases, J lost 4 bases, and 14 bases lay in between. This CDR3 has 16 residues. The CDR3 region has the DNA TGTGCCAGCAGTGAAAATTGGGGGCCCACCACCGGGGAGCTGTTTTTT. It is translated as CASSENWGPTTGELFF.

This clonotype was seen more than once but under ten times. The rearrangement links TRBV6-1 to TRBJ2-7, with TRBD1 matching 12 bases. The CDR3 extends over 14 amino acids. The trim removed 8 bases at V and 6 bases at J, leaving 8 bases unmatched. The germline CDR1 and CDR2 sequences are MNHNS and SASEGT. CDR3: CASGSGTGGREQYF. The CDR3 DNA follows: TGTGCCAGCGGATCCGGGACAGGGGGCCGCGAGCAGTACTTC.

This clonotype was detected a few times. The rearrangement links TRBV5-1 to TRBJ2-7; possibly TRBD1 or TRBD2 for D (5 bases each). Germline CDR1 SGHRS, CDR2 YFSETQ. This CDR3 has 14 amino acids. The V gene lost 5 bases and the J gene lost 1 base, with 13 bases spanning the gap. The CDR3 region is CASRGDGRSYEQYF. The DNA for the CDR3 is TGCGCCAGCAGAGGGGACGGAAGATCCTACGAGCAGTACTTC.

The CDR3 loop is CASRRGNEQFF. The CDR3 region has the DNA TGTGCCAGCAGACGCGGGAATGAGCAGTTCTTC. The chain links TRBV7-9 to TRBJ2-1; possible D gene TRBD2, 5 bases. Between the trimmed V and J ends, which lost 6 bases and 7 bases, there was a span of 7 bases. Germline V lookup: CDR1 SEHNR, CDR2 FQNEAQ (reference sequence). The CDR3 loop spans 11 amino acids.

The table lists this clonotype with a few counts. This chain connects TRBV12-3 or TRBV12-4 to TRBJ2-6, with D perhaps matching TRBD1 (6 bases). V lost 6 bases and J 4 bases, leaving 31 bases between the germline ends. CDR3 length equals 21 residues. In nucleotides, the CDR3 is TGTGCCAGCAGCGGAAACCGACACCCAGGGGTTTCACAGAGGGGGGCCAACGTCCTGACTTTC. Protein: CASSGNRHPGVSQRGANVLTF.

The rearrangement joins TRBV4-2 to TRBJ1-2; 7 bases align to TRBD1. Germline V gene lookup returns CDR1 LGHNA and CDR2 YNFKEQ. This CDR3 is built from 14 residues. Trimming took 0 bases from V and 6 from J; bases not matched to a gene: 4. The chain's CDR3 is CASSQDKGADGYTF. CDR3 nucleotide sequence: TGTGCCAGCAGCCAAGATAAGGGGGCCGATGGCTACACCTTC.

The chain joins TRBV9 to TRBJ2-1, with 8 bases lining up with TRBD2. After removal of 0 bases from V and 8 bases from J, the junction contained 10 bases not matched to a gene. Per the germline V gene, CDR1 is SGDLS and CDR2 is YYNGEE. The CDR3 loop spans 16 amino acids. The CDR3 DNA reads as TGTGCCAGCAGCGTAGTGGGGTTCGGGGGGGGTGATGAGCAGTTCTTC. It specifies CASSVVGFGGGDEQFF.

This clonotype was counted ten times or more. V is TRBV12-3 or TRBV12-4 and J is TRBJ2-5, with TRBD2 matching 8 bases. The CDR3 totals 14 residues. V dropped 6 bases and J dropped 2; count of bases not matched to a gene: 5. The DNA for the CDR3 is TGTGCCAGCAGGGGTAGCGGGGTGCAAGAGACCCAGTACTTC. This encodes CASRGSGVQETQYF.

This clonotype was counted many times. The chain joins TRBV2 to TRBJ2-5; possible D gene TRBD2, 5 bases. Per the germline V gene, CDR1 is SNHLY and CDR2 is FYNNEI. CDR3 length equals 12 residues. V was pared by 11 bases and J by 2 bases, with 12 bases between. The CDR3 reads CAAGLEQETQYF. The CDR3, as DNA: TGTGCCGCCGGACTGGAACAAGAGACCCAGTACTTC.